Each of the 19 T cell receptor beta chains below was sequenced from the same sample in a study of neurological immune-mediated disorders. In TCRdb, the 5' RACE reads were re-called with MiXCR into one record per CDR3 protein. The table shows under 50,000 distinct CDR3 sequences, with around 10% occurring only once. Sequencing was carried out using CD4+ T cells from blood. These receptors were taken from a woman between 25 and 40 years old with HTLV-1-associated myelopathy (HAM/TSP).

This clonotype was recorded many times. The gene calls are TRBV10-3 and TRBJ2-4, with 7 bases that match TRBD1. The CDR3 sequence is 12 residues long. Per germline, CDR1 ENHRY and CDR2 SYGVKD. After removal of 6 bases from V and 5 bases from J, the junction contained 1 base not matched to a gene. CDR3 sequence: CAISQGENIQYF. Here the CDR3 DNA reads TGTGCCATCAGCCAGGGGGAAAACATTCAGTACTTC.

This clonotype occurred many times. This chain joins TRBV10-3 and TRBJ2-3, with 8 bases lining up with TRBD2. J gave up 0 bases and V 10 bases, and 6 bases lay outside the gene matches. CDR1 is ENHRY, CDR2 SYGVKD, per germline. The CDR3 spans 14 residues. Here the CDR3 DNA reads TGTGCCACCCTCGAGCGGGGGAGCACAGATACGCAGTATTTT. Its translation is CATLERGSTDTQYF.

This clonotype was recorded at least ten times. CDR3 amino acids: CASSQNPQGISGNTIYF. CDR3 coding DNA: TGTGCCAGCAGCCAAAACCCTCAGGGAATCTCTGGAAACACCATATATTTT. V usage is TRBV3-1 and J usage is TRBJ1-3; perhaps TRBD1 as D (5 bases). Looked up from germline, CDR1 is LGHDT and CDR2 is YNNKEL (reference sequence). CDR3 size: 17 residues. Trimming pared 2 bases from V and 0 bases from J, leaving 14 bases between.

This clonotype was seen many times. The chain recombines TRBV7-2 with TRBJ1-5; possible D gene TRBD1, 6 bases. V was cut by 3 bases and J by 9 bases, with 21 bases left in between. This CDR3 region has 16 residues. The germline V gene encodes CDR1 SGHTA and CDR2 FQGNSA. The CDR3 DNA reads TGTGCCAGCAGCTTGGGGGGGCAGTACGGCCAACGGCCCCAGCATTTT. Translating it yields CASSLGGQYGQRPQHF. The whole variable domain, remainder taken from reference TRBV7-2 and TRBJ1-5, is GAGVSQSPSNKVTEKGKDVELRCDPISGHTALYWYRQSLGQGLEFLIYFQGNSAPDKSGLPSDRFSAERTGGSVSTLTIQRTQQEDSAVYLCASSLGGQYGQRPQHFGDGTRLSIL.

In this sample, this clonotype turned up many times. J is TRBJ1-4 and V is TRBV19, with D possibly TRBD1 on 6 matching bases. V lost 9 bases and J lost 7, with 18 bases in between. Germline V gene sequence: CDR1 LNHDA, CDR2 SQIVND (reference sequence). This CDR3 has 14 amino acids. The CDR3: CARDDRWEGEKLFF. The CDR3 region has the DNA TGTGCCAGAGATGACAGGTGGGAGGGTGAAAAACTGTTTTTT.

There are many counts of this clonotype. The chain couples TRBV3-1 to TRBJ2-5; 10 nucleotides match TRBD1. The CDR3 covers 15 residues. V gave up 1 base and J gave up 7 bases; unmatched junction bases: 6. Germline CDR1 and CDR2: LGHDT and YNNKEL (reference sequence). In DNA form, the CDR3 reads TGTGCCAGCAGCCAAGGGACAGGGGGAGGAGGGACCCAGTACTTC. Translation gives CASSQGTGGGGTQYF.

This clonotype was counted at least ten times. The rearrangement uses TRBV7-2 and TRBJ1-1; D gene unclear. This CDR3 is 15 amino acids long. The germline V and J ends were trimmed by 5 bases and 1 base, with 14 bases remaining between them. Germline CDR1 is SGHTA and CDR2 is FQGNSA. CDR3 in amino acids: CASSQQPRGNTEAFF. The CDR3 coding sequence is TGTGCCAGCAGCCAACAACCAAGAGGGAACACTGAAGCTTTCTTT. The complete variable domain, with remaining parts taken from reference TRBV7-2 and TRBJ1-1, reads GAGVSQSPSNKVTEKGKDVELRCDPISGHTALYWYRQSLGQGLEFLIYFQGNSAPDKSGLPSDRFSAERTGGSVSTLTIQRTQQEDSAVYLCASSQQPRGNTEAFFGQGTRLTVV.

In this sample, this clonotype turned up many times. This rearrangement joins TRBV14 to TRBJ2-1; 9 bases align to TRBD2. This CDR3 region has 17 residues. Germline CDR1 reads SGHDN; CDR2 reads FVKESK. With 4 bases clipped from V and 3 bases from J, the junction kept 10 bases outside the gene matches. CDR3: CASSRSPGTSRYNEQFF. CDR3 coding DNA: TGTGCCAGCAGCCGAAGCCCCGGGACTAGCCGCTACAATGAGCAGTTCTTC. Variable domain in full (rest from reference TRBV14 and TRBJ2-1): EAGVTQFPSHSVIEKGQTVTLRCDPISGHDNLYWYRRVMGKEIKFLLHFVKESKQDESGMPNNRFLAERTGGTYSTLKVQPAELEDSGVYFCASSRSPGTSRYNEQFFGPGTRLTVL.

The genes are TRBV27 and TRBJ2-2; no reliable D call. The CDR3 has 13 residues. Germline-derived CDR1 and CDR2 are MNHEY and SMNVEV (reference sequence). The V end was cut by 6 bases, the J end by 15 bases, with 20 bases between. CDR3 bases: TGTGCCAGCAGCGCCCAACCGGTTGGGAAGATGTTTTTT. It specifies CASSAQPVGKMFF.

This clonotype was counted at least ten times. The chain is built from TRBV6-5 and TRBJ2-3, with 8 positions matching TRBD2. The ends lost 0 bases at V and 1 base at J; junction bases unmatched: 6. Per germline, CDR1 MNHEY and CDR2 SVGAGI. There are 17 residues in the CDR3. The CDR3 sequence: CASSYSRAGARTDTQYF. The DNA of the CDR3 is TGTGCCAGCAGTTACTCGAGAGCGGGGGCCCGCACAGATACGCAGTATTTT.

The chain is built from TRBV6-1 and TRBJ1-5, with unresolved D. Trimming removed 6 bases at V and 1 base at J, with 7 bases between. The CDR3 is 13 residues long. CDR1 and CDR2 from the germline V gene are MNHNS and SASEGT. The CDR3 loop is CASREGSNQPQHF. DNA of the CDR3: TGTGCCAGCAGGGAGGGCAGCAATCAGCCCCAGCATTTT.

The sample holds one count of this clonotype. The chain links TRBV12-3 or TRBV12-4 to TRBJ2-2; 12 bases agree with TRBD2. There are 15 residues in the CDR3. V lost 5 bases, J lost 5 bases, and 3 bases stayed unmatched. The CDR3 sequence is CASSRTSGATGELFF. CDR3 nucleotide sequence: TGTGCCAGCAGTCGGACTAGCGGGGCGACCGGGGAGCTGTTTTTT.

This clonotype was observed at least ten times. The rearrangement joins TRBV20-1 to TRBJ2-7, with D perhaps given as TRBD1 or TRBD2 (5 bases each). From germline, CDR1 is DFQATT and CDR2 SNEGSKA (reference sequence). The CDR3 length is 12 residues. Trimming took 3 bases from V and 2 from J, leaving 8 bases between them. The CDR3 DNA reads as TGCAGTGCTAGCAGGGACCCCTACGAGCAGTACTTC. It is translated as CSASRDPYEQYF.

Only a few counts were recorded for this clonotype. The junction differs from germline at one of its ends, possibly a read error. The V gene is TRBV29-1, the J gene TRBJ1-2, with 7 bases identical to TRBD1. Germline loops: CDR1 SQVTM, CDR2 ANQGSEA. The CDR3 totals 14 residues. This CDR3 is CSVLTRDRNYGYTF. CDR3 bases: TGCAGCGTTTTGACACGGGACAGAAACTATGGATACACCTTC.

There are a few counts of this clonotype. The CDR3 bases are TGTGCCAGCACCGCGGGTACGCCGACAGGGTTTCTCTATGGCTACACCTTC. Amino acids: CASTAGTPTGFLYGYTF. The gene calls are TRBV7-2 and TRBJ1-2; 7 nucleotides line up with TRBD1. The trim removed 7 bases at V and 4 bases at J, leaving 18 bases unmatched. Germline V gene lookup returns CDR1 SGHTA and CDR2 FQGNSA. CDR3 length equals 17 residues.

This clonotype was observed many times. The chain links TRBV20-1 to TRBJ2-7; D assignment may be TRBD1 or TRBD2 (5 bases each). This CDR3 spans 15 amino acids. CDR1 and CDR2 (germline): DFQATT, SNEGSKA (reference sequence). V was trimmed by 6 bases and J by 5 bases, leaving 23 bases between them. This CDR3 is CSASSPGAGSNEQYF. The CDR3 nucleotides read TGCAGTGCATCTTCCCCCGGGGCAGGGTCCAACGAGCAGTACTTC.

This clonotype appeared many times. The genes are TRBV5-1 and TRBJ2-2, with TRBD1 matching over 8 bases. The V and J ends lost 4 bases and 5 bases, in that order; junction bases with no gene match: 7. Germline values: CDR1 SGHRS, CDR2 YFSETQ. This CDR3 has 15 residues. The CDR3 bases are TGCGCCAGCAGCCCCGACAGGGGCGCTACCGGGGAGCTGTTTTTT. This encodes CASSPDRGATGELFF.

As regards this clonotype: At one end, the junction sequence differs from germline, possibly due to a read error. This rearrangement joins TRBV12-3 or TRBV12-4 to TRBJ1-5; D is unresolved. The CDR3 consists of 13 residues. CDR3 coding DNA: TGTGCCAGCAGTTTATTGGGGAATCAGCCCCAGAATTTT. Translation gives CASSLLGNQPQNF.

This clonotype was seen at least ten times. V and J are TRBV11-2 and TRBJ1-2, with no clear D. The V gene lost 4 bases and the J gene lost 5 bases, with 14 bases spanning the gap. CDR3 length: 14 residues. Germline V lookup: CDR1 SGHAT, CDR2 FQNNGV. Here the CDR3 reads CASSSMGSVYGYTF. CDR3 DNA: TGTGCCAGCAGCTCCATGGGTTCGGTTTATGGCTACACCTTC. Combining the CDR3 with reference TRBV11-2 and TRBJ1-2 gives the whole variable domain EAGVAQSPRYKIIEKRQSVAFWCNPISGHATLYWYQQILGQGPKLLIQFQNNGVVDDSQLPKDRFSAERLKGVDSTLKIQPAKLEDSAVYLCASSSMGSVYGYTFGSGTRLTVV.